This T cell receptor beta chain was observed in a study of Ad26.COV2.S vaccination and SARS-CoV-2 variants. Overall study: Donor allocation was to the COV1001 Ad26.COV2.S trial arm.

Per germline, CDR1 MNHEY and CDR2 SVGAGI. Germline trimming cut 6 bases from V and 4 bases from J; bases unmatched to any gene: 4. This CDR3 contains 14 residues. Libraries were prepared by immunoSEQ multiplex PCR; TCRdb keeps only in-frame clonotypes and omits some of them. The profile shows hundreds of thousands of clones, around 92% of them singletons. Treatment of the sample: around 19 received Ad26.COV2.S at low or high dose, single or two shots; 5 received placebo; per-sample allocation not given. Sampling was performed 63 days after the first vaccine or placebo injection. This clone has just one count. The sample holds other DNA sequences that translate to the same CDR3.

V gene TRBV6-5 combines with J gene TRBJ2-7, with 12 bases aligning to TRBD1. The receptor comes from a person aged 18-65 years who received the Ad26.COV2.S COVID-19 vaccine or a placebo. The input for sequencing was peripheral blood, taken in a trial of Ad26.COV2.S vaccine versus placebo. CDR3 bases: TGTGCCAGCAGGGGGACAGGGGGCTTGTACGAGCAGTACTTC. Translating gives CASRGTGGLYEQYF.